A selection of T cell receptor beta chains follows, all from one sample in a study of T cells after posttransplantation cyclophosphamide. TCRdb's copy holds only in-frame clones and misses some; the assay was immunoSEQ multiplex PCR. The table records 12,000 or so clones, just over 90% of them present only once. The sequencing here drew on PBMCs, taken after allogeneic stem cell transplant with posttransplant cyclophosphamide. The receptors stem from a female patient between 30 and 39 years old who received an allogeneic stem cell transplant from an unrelated donor, was CMV-positive, and had no GVHD. Some T cells may trace back to the graft donor. Each CDR3 is given with its conserved first and last residue. The order of the fields is CDR3 DNA, CDR3 protein, V gene, clone size, CDR3 length, J gene, D gene. The D gene is left open where the match is weak. Some rows mark clone size as missing; the rest say once, few, many or name a class of expanded clone.

TGTGCCACCAGCAGAGACAGGGCGAACACCGGGGAGCTGTTTTTT,CATSRDRANTGELFF,TRBV15,.,15,TRBJ2-2,.
TGCGCCAGCAGCCTGGGACAGGGGGGTAATGAGCAGTTCTTC,CASSLGQGGNEQFF,TRBV4-1,.,14,TRBJ2-1,TRBD1
TGTGCCAGCAGCTCATACAGGGTAGGGGGCAATCAGCCCCAGCATTTT,CASSSYRVGGNQPQHF,TRBV7-8,.,16,TRBJ1-5,.
TGTGCCAGCAGTGAAATGGGGGGAGCTAACTATGGCTACACCTTC,CASSEMGGANYGYTF,TRBV25-1,once,15,TRBJ1-2,.
TGCGCCAGCAGCCAGGGACAGGGCGCTCCCTCCGAGCAGTACTTC,CASSQGQGAPSEQYF,TRBV4-1,.,15,TRBJ2-7,TRBD1
TGTGCCAGCAAAAGGGGACAGGGCACCTACGAGCAGTACTTC,CASKRGQGTYEQYF,TRBV6-1,.,14,TRBJ2-7,TRBD1
TGTGCCAGCGTACAGCGGAGACCCTTTCAAGAGACCCAGTACTTC,CASVQRRPFQETQYF,TRBV28,.,15,TRBJ2-5,.
TGTGCCAGCAGTCCCTCGCACGGCTCCTACGAGCAGTACTTC,CASSPSHGSYEQYF,TRBV28,.,14,TRBJ2-7,.
TGTGCCAGCTCACCTCTCGCGGGGGGAAACACAGATACGCAGTATTTT,CASSPLAGGNTDTQYF,TRBV18,.,16,TRBJ2-3,TRBD2
TGCGCCAGCAGCCCCAACCCGACAGGGTCCGGGGCCTACAATGAGCAGTTCTTC,CASSPNPTGSGAYNEQFF,TRBV5-1,.,18,TRBJ2-1,TRBD1
TGTGCCAGCAGCCGAACAGGGGACGAGCAGTACTTC,CASSRTGDEQYF,TRBV5-6,.,12,TRBJ2-7,TRBD1
TGTGCCAGCGTTGGACTAGCGGGATACACCGGGGAGCTGTTTTTT,CASVGLAGYTGELFF,TRBV6-1,few,15,TRBJ2-2,TRBD2
TGCAGCGTTGGAGGGCCCTACGAGCAGTACTTC,CSVGGPYEQYF,TRBV29-1,.,11,TRBJ2-7,.
TGCGCCAGCAGTGAGTCCGGGGTCTACGAGCAGTACTTC,CASSESGVYEQYF,TRBV10-1,.,13,TRBJ2-7,.
TGTGCCAGTAGTACAGGGCTCTCTGGAAACACCATATATTTT,CASSTGLSGNTIYF,TRBV19,.,14,TRBJ1-3,.
TGTGCCACCAGCAGAGGACGGTCCAGGGGACAAGAGACCCAGTACTTC,CATSRGRSRGQETQYF,TRBV15,.,16,TRBJ2-5,.
TGTGCCAGCAGCTCCGTGGGGACAGGGGGTTTCTACGAGCAGTACTTC,CASSSVGTGGFYEQYF,TRBV5-4,.,16,TRBJ2-7,TRBD1
TGTGCCAGCAGTTTACTAGCGGGGGCCGCGACCTACGAGCAGTACTTC,CASSLLAGAATYEQYF,TRBV27,.,16,TRBJ2-7,TRBD2
TGTGCCAGCAGTGAGGCAGCGTATCAGCCCCAGCATTTT,CASSEAAYQPQHF,TRBV2,once,13,TRBJ1-5,.
TGCGCCAGCAGCGCCCCGACAGGTAACACTGAAGCTTTCTTT,CASSAPTGNTEAFF,TRBV4-1,.,14,TRBJ1-1,.
TGTGCCAGCAGTTACGGGACAGGGTTCACCGGGGAGCTGTTTTTT,CASSYGTGFTGELFF,TRBV6-6,.,15,TRBJ2-2,TRBD1
TGTGCCAGCAAGGAGGGGCAGGGTCGGAGGCCCCAGCATTTT,CASKEGQGRRPQHF,TRBV28,.,14,TRBJ1-5,.
TGTGCCAGCAGTGACTCGAGGGCGGCGGGAGAAGATACGCAGTATTTT,CASSDSRAAGEDTQYF,TRBV6-4,once,16,TRBJ2-3,TRBD2
TGTGCCAGCTCTCGGGACAGGACTATTAGCAATCAGCCCCAGCATTTT,CASSRDRTISNQPQHF,TRBV18,.,16,TRBJ1-5,TRBD1
TGTGCCAGCAGTGAGACGCCGGAGACAGGGGGCTTAGGTGGAAACACCATATATTTT,CASSETPETGGLGGNTIYF,TRBV6-1,.,19,TRBJ1-3,TRBD1
TGTGCCAGCAGTGGAACTAGACAGGAGAACTACGAGCAGTACTTC,CASSGTRQENYEQYF,TRBV25-1,once,15,TRBJ2-7,.
TGTGCCAGCAGTCTTCGGACAGGGGGCAGCGGAAATTTATGGTCCCAAGAGACCCAGTACTTC,CASSLRTGGSGNLWSQETQYF,TRBV2,.,21,TRBJ2-5,TRBD1
TGTGCCAGCAGCCTCGAAGGGGTTCTAGCCAAAAACATTCAGTACTTC,CASSLEGVLAKNIQYF,TRBV6-6,few,16,TRBJ2-4,.
TGCGCCAGCAGCTTGGCCGGGACAGATATTAATGAAAAACTGTTTTTT,CASSLAGTDINEKLFF,TRBV5-1,.,16,TRBJ1-4,TRBD1
TGTGCCAGCAGTCCCCGACCACGCGGCGGTACGCAGTATTTT,CASSPRPRGGTQYF,TRBV27,.,14,TRBJ2-3,.
TGTGCCAGCAGCGTAGACAGCTACACAGATACGCAGTATTTT,CASSVDSYTDTQYF,TRBV9,.,14,TRBJ2-3,.
TGTGCTAGTGGTTTGTTCGACGGGGGACTTTTGAACACCGGGGAGCTGTTTTTT,CASGLFDGGLLNTGELFF,TRBV12-5,.,18,TRBJ2-2,.
TGTGCCAGCAGTCCTCGGGGGTTGACCCATGAGCAGTTCTTC,CASSPRGLTHEQFF,TRBV6-1,once,14,TRBJ2-1,.
TGTGCCACCCAAAAGACAGGGTGGTCCTACGAGCAGTACTTC,CATQKTGWSYEQYF,TRBV28,.,14,TRBJ2-7,TRBD1
TGTGCCAGCAGCTCGACAGGAAGCGATGGCTACACCTTC,CASSSTGSDGYTF,TRBV5-4,.,13,TRBJ1-2,.
TGTGCCAGCAGCGCAACAATCACAGGGGGTAGCACTGAAGCTTTCTTT,CASSATITGGSTEAFF,TRBV7-3,.,16,TRBJ1-1,TRBD1
TGTGCCAGCAGGAAAGCGGACGAGCAGTACTTC,CASRKADEQYF,TRBV2,.,11,TRBJ2-7,.
TGTGCCAGCAGTTTGACAGGGGGCCGCGAGTACTTC,CASSLTGGREYF,TRBV28,.,12,TRBJ2-5,TRBD1
TGCGCCAGCAGCTTTAGTCAGAGCGTGGATACGCAGTATTTT,CASSFSQSVDTQYF,TRBV5-1,.,14,TRBJ2-3,.
TGTGCCAGATTGGGGCAGACCCTCAATGAGCAGTTCTTC,CARLGQTLNEQFF,TRBV6-1,.,13,TRBJ2-1,.
TGTGCCAGAAGGGGGACAGGCAGCACCGGGGAGCTGTTTTTT,CARRGTGSTGELFF,TRBV2,.,14,TRBJ2-2,TRBD1
TGTGCCAGCAGCCAAGCGGGGACTAGCGGAAACAATGAGCAGTTCTTC,CASSQAGTSGNNEQFF,TRBV14,.,16,TRBJ2-1,TRBD2
TGTGCCAGAAGCCGAACCGGGGAGACCCAGTACTTC,CARSRTGETQYF,TRBV5-3,.,12,TRBJ2-5,.
TGCGCCAGCAGGGGCGGACAGCAACTAGCCAAAAACATTCAGTACTTC,CASRGGQQLAKNIQYF,TRBV10-2,.,16,TRBJ2-4,.
TGCGCCAGCAGCTTGTTGGGAACCTCAGGGGTGGGTCACACTGAAGCTTTCTTT,CASSLLGTSGVGHTEAFF,TRBV5-1,.,18,TRBJ1-1,.
TGTGCCAGCAGTCCCCTTTTAGATACGCAGTATTTT,CASSPLLDTQYF,TRBV28,.,12,TRBJ2-3,.
TGTGCCATCAGTGAGTCGCCGACAGGGAACCCCTACGAGCAGTACTTC,CAISESPTGNPYEQYF,TRBV10-3,.,16,TRBJ2-7,TRBD1
TGTGCCAGCAGTGTTGAGACTAACTACAATGAGCAGTTCTTC,CASSVETNYNEQFF,TRBV6-4,once,14,TRBJ2-1,.
TGTGCCAGCAGCACCCGACAGGGACCCTCTGGGGCCAACGTCCTGACTTTC,CASSTRQGPSGANVLTF,TRBV9,.,17,TRBJ2-6,TRBD1
TGCGCCAGCATCCCTGCGGGTAGCGGGGGAGTTAGCTCCTACAATGAGCAGTTCTTC,CASIPAGSGGVSSYNEQFF,TRBV5-1,.,19,TRBJ2-1,TRBD2
TGTGCCAGCAGCTTAAGGCCCTCGGAGTCCCCCTTCTACGAGCAGTACTTC,CASSLRPSESPFYEQYF,TRBV7-2,.,17,TRBJ2-7,.
TGCAGCGTTGACCCTAGCGGGGGACCCCAGTTCTTC,CSVDPSGGPQFF,TRBV29-1,.,12,TRBJ2-1,TRBD2
TGCGCCAGCAGCCCTCGGACAGCTCTAGACGAGCAGTACTTC,CASSPRTALDEQYF,TRBV5-1,.,14,TRBJ2-7,.